This TCR beta chain derives from a study of CD8 T cells in ankylosing spondylitis. Broader study findings: Blood of patients with ankylosing spondylitis appeared to be characterized by a TCR beta motif of seven or eight highly homologous variants.

TCRdb redid the calling of the 5' RACE reads with MiXCR, one entry per CDR3 protein. The data contain 670,000 or so distinct CDR3 sequences, 15% to 20% of them singletons. With regard to this clonotype: Its antigen is unidentified.

V was pared by 6 bases and J by 0 bases, with 9 bases between. The CDR3 covers 14 residues. CDR1 is MNHNS, CDR2 SASEGT, per germline. The sequenced sample consisted of blood, either unsorted or a sorted T cell fraction (not recorded which). The chain employs TRBV6-1 and TRBJ2-4, with D maybe TRBD1 (6 bases). The source of this sequence is a male donor with ankylosing spondylitis. CDR3 sequence (DNA): TGTGCCAGCAGCGGACAGATAGCCAAAAACATTCAGTACTTC. Amino acids: CASSGQIAKNIQYF.